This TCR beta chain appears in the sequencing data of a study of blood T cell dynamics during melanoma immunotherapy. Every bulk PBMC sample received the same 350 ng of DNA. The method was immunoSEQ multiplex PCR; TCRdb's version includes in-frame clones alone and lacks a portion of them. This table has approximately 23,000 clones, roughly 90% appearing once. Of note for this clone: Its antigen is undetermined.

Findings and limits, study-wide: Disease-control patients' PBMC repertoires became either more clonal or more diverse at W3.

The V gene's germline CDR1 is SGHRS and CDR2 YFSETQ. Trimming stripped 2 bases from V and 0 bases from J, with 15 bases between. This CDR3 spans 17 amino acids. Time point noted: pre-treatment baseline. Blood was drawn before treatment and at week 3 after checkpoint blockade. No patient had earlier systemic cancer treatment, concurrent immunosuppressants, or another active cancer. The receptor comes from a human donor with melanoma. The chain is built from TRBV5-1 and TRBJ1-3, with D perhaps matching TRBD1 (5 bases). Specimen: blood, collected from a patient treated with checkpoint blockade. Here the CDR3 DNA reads TGCGCCAGCAGCTTTGGCAGGGAGAGGAGCTCTGGAAACACCATATATTTT. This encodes CASSFGRERSSGNTIYF.